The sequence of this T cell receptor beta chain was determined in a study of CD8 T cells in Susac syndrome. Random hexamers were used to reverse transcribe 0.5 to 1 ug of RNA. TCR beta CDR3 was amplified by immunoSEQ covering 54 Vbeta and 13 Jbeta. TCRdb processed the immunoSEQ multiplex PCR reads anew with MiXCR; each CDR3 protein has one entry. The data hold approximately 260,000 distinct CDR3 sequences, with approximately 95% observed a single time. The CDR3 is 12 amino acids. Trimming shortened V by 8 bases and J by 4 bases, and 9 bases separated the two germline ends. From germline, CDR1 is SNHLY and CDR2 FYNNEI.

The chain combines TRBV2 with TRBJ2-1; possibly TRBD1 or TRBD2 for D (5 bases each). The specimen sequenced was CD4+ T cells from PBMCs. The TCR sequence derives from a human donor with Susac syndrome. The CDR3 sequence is CASWDEYNEQFF. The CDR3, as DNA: TGTGCCAGCTGGGACGAATACAATGAGCAGTTCTTC.